This is a list of T cell receptor beta chains from one sample in a study of blood T cell repertoires in COVID-19. TCRdb's copy holds only in-frame clones and misses some; the assay was immunoSEQ multiplex PCR. The table has about 59,000 clones, over 75% seen once; the top ten hold 5.1%. Source material: peripheral blood. Receptors were obtained from a man of 80 years or more in a cohort sampled during active COVID-19. The CDR3 runs from the conserved cysteine through the conserved F or W. Fields, in order: J gene, V gene, D gene, clone size, CDR3 DNA, CDR3 protein. D genes are given only for firm matches. The size entry is marked missing in some rows and otherwise reads once, few, many or a size class.

j_gene: TRBJ2-1; v_gene: TRBV4-1; d_gene: -; abundance: once; CDR3nt: TGCGCCAGCAGCCAAGAAGATAGCTCCTACAATGAGCAGTTCTTC; CDR3aa: CASSQEDSSYNEQFF
j_gene: TRBJ2-4; v_gene: TRBV30; d_gene: TRBD1; abundance: -; CDR3nt: TGTGCCTGGGACAGGGCACCCAAAAACATTCAGTACTTC; CDR3aa: CAWDRAPKNIQYF
j_gene: TRBJ2-3; v_gene: TRBV19; d_gene: -; abundance: -; CDR3nt: TGTGCCAGTAGCCGTGACAGCTACACAGATACGCAGTATTTT; CDR3aa: CASSRDSYTDTQYF
j_gene: TRBJ2-3; v_gene: TRBV5-1; d_gene: -; abundance: -; CDR3nt: TGCGCCAGCAGCTTGGCAGGGGGCACAGATACGCAGTATTTT; CDR3aa: CASSLAGGTDTQYF
j_gene: TRBJ2-3; v_gene: TRBV18; d_gene: -; abundance: -; CDR3nt: TGTGCCAGCTCACTACTTGGACAGGGAGGGACAGATACGCAGTATTTT; CDR3aa: CASSLLGQGGTDTQYF
j_gene: TRBJ2-3; v_gene: TRBV4-1; d_gene: TRBD2; abundance: -; CDR3nt: TGCGCCAGCAGCCTACTAGCGGGGGGCACAGATACGCAGTATTTT; CDR3aa: CASSLLAGGTDTQYF
j_gene: TRBJ2-7; v_gene: TRBV28; d_gene: -; abundance: -; CDR3nt: TGTGCCAGCAGTCCCGGGAGTACCCACGAGCAGTACTTC; CDR3aa: CASSPGSTHEQYF
j_gene: TRBJ2-1; v_gene: TRBV5-1; d_gene: TRBD2; abundance: few; CDR3nt: TGCGCCAGCAGCACCGGGACTAGCGGGAGTTTCTACAATGAGCAGTTCTTC; CDR3aa: CASSTGTSGSFYNEQFF
j_gene: TRBJ1-2; v_gene: TRBV30; d_gene: TRBD1; abundance: -; CDR3nt: TGTGCCTGGAGTATGACGGGACAGGGTTACTATGGCTACACCTTC; CDR3aa: CAWSMTGQGYYGYTF
j_gene: TRBJ1-1; v_gene: TRBV5-4; d_gene: -; abundance: once; CDR3nt: TGTGCCACCCGCGAAGAAAGCTTGTCGCGAACTGAAGCTTTCTTT; CDR3aa: CATREESLSRTEAFF
j_gene: TRBJ1-2; v_gene: TRBV6-1; d_gene: -; abundance: -; CDR3nt: TGTGCCAGCAGTGAGACTACAGGGAGAGGCTACACCTTC; CDR3aa: CASSETTGRGYTF
j_gene: TRBJ1-5; v_gene: TRBV27; d_gene: -; abundance: few; CDR3nt: TGTGCCAGTAAACCGGGGAATAGCAATCAGCCCCAGCATTTT; CDR3aa: CASKPGNSNQPQHF
j_gene: TRBJ2-1; v_gene: TRBV18; d_gene: TRBD2; abundance: -; CDR3nt: TGTGCCAGCTCACCACCGACTAGCGGGGCCTCCTACAATGAGCAGTTCTTC; CDR3aa: CASSPPTSGASYNEQFF
j_gene: TRBJ1-1; v_gene: TRBV5-1; d_gene: TRBD1; abundance: -; CDR3nt: TGCGCCAGCAGCTTGGCACAGGGGGGCGGGACTGAAGCTTTCTTT; CDR3aa: CASSLAQGGGTEAFF
j_gene: TRBJ2-3; v_gene: TRBV7-3; d_gene: TRBD1; abundance: -; CDR3nt: TGTGCCAGCAGCCTCCCGGGACAGGGAGGCACAGATACGCAGTATTTT; CDR3aa: CASSLPGQGGTDTQYF
j_gene: TRBJ1-2; v_gene: TRBV19; d_gene: TRBD1; abundance: -; CDR3nt: TGTGCCAGTAGTATCGTTGGGACAGGCTATAAGGACTATGGCTACACCTTC; CDR3aa: CASSIVGTGYKDYGYTF
j_gene: TRBJ1-4; v_gene: TRBV19; d_gene: TRBD1; abundance: -; CDR3nt: TGTGCCAGTAGTAAAGACAGGGCTGAAAAACTGTTTTTT; CDR3aa: CASSKDRAEKLFF
j_gene: TRBJ2-2; v_gene: TRBV5-1; d_gene: TRBD2; abundance: few; CDR3nt: TGCGCCAGCAGCTGGGGGGCTAGCGGGAGAACCGGGGAGCTGTTTTTT; CDR3aa: CASSWGASGRTGELFF
j_gene: TRBJ2-2; v_gene: TRBV5-1; d_gene: -; abundance: -; CDR3nt: TGCGCCAGCAGCCCACTAACGCTTGCGAAGACCGGGGAGCTGTTTTTT; CDR3aa: CASSPLTLAKTGELFF
j_gene: TRBJ1-3; v_gene: TRBV7-3; d_gene: TRBD1; abundance: once; CDR3nt: TGTGCCAGGAGGACAGGCTCTGGAAACACCATATATTTT; CDR3aa: CARRTGSGNTIYF
j_gene: TRBJ1-1; v_gene: TRBV4-2; d_gene: TRBD1; abundance: -; CDR3nt: TGTGCCAGCAAAGGACAGGGGGCGACTGAAGCTTTCTTT; CDR3aa: CASKGQGATEAFF
j_gene: TRBJ1-3; v_gene: TRBV10-3; d_gene: -; abundance: -; CDR3nt: TGTGCCATCAGCGGGTCGGACTCTGGAAACACCATATATTTT; CDR3aa: CAISGSDSGNTIYF
j_gene: TRBJ2-5; v_gene: TRBV9; d_gene: TRBD1; abundance: -; CDR3nt: TGTGCCAGCAGCGGCGGACAGGGCCCAGAGACCCAGTACTTC; CDR3aa: CASSGGQGPETQYF
j_gene: TRBJ2-1; v_gene: TRBV3-1/TRBV3-2; d_gene: TRBD2; abundance: -; CDR3nt: TGTGCCAGCAGCCAAGATCGCGGGACTAGCGCCGATGAGCAGTTCTTC; CDR3aa: CASSQDRGTSADEQFF
j_gene: TRBJ2-1; v_gene: TRBV11-2; d_gene: TRBD2; abundance: few; CDR3nt: TGTGCCAGCAGCCCCCAGAAGGCGGGGGGCTCCTACAATGAGCAGTTCTTC; CDR3aa: CASSPQKAGGSYNEQFF